This TCR beta chain was recovered during a study of tumor and adjacent non-tumor tissue in lung cancer. Study details: Aged about 30 to 76 years, patients included roughly ten men and five or six women with stage I to III disease.

Three rounds of nested PCR, following a modified ARM-PCR protocol, produced the TCRbeta library. TCRdb recomputed calls from the multiplex PCR reads with MiXCR, one row per CDR3 protein. In the table there are over 60,000 distinct CDR3 sequences, 60% to 75% of which are singletons. Germline lookup yields CDR1 MNHEY and CDR2 SVGAGI. The CDR3 has 13 residues. Trimming removed 8 bases from V and 8 bases from J; junction bases left unmatched: 9. Of note for this clonotype: The conserved phenylalanine or tryptophan normally closing the CDR3 is absent here, so this likely arose from a read error.

No cell sorting was done before RNA was extracted from the tissue. The genes are TRBV6-5 and TRBJ2-4; 7 bases agree with TRBD2. This TCR derives from a man between 60 and 70 years old with non-small cell lung cancer. Sample: lung tumor tissue. The CDR3 spells CASAGESADIQYL. DNA for the CDR3: TGTGCCAGCGCGGGAGAGTCGGCTGACATTCAGTACTTA.